One and the same sample provided the 10 T cell receptor beta chains below, sequenced in a study of shared clonotypes between healthy human individuals. Libraries were prepared by immunoSEQ multiplex PCR; TCRdb keeps only in-frame clonotypes and omits some of them. The sample contains over 850,000 clones, more than 75% of which appear only once. The sequenced material came from memory CD4+ T cells from PBMCs. Indicated subset: CD45RA-negative fraction. Receptor source: a man between 18 and 29 years old in good health. Some clones in this sample may be carry-over from other donors' samples.

DNA for the CDR3: TGTGCCAGCAGCTTACGGGGGACAGAGACCCAGTACTTC. Translating it yields CASSLRGTETQYF. The genes are TRBV7-9 and TRBJ2-5; possibly TRBD2 for D (6 bases). Germline V gene sequence: CDR1 SEHNR, CDR2 FQNEAQ (reference sequence). Trimming took 2 bases from V and 4 from J, leaving 8 bases between them. This CDR3 has 13 amino acids.

The chain uses TRBV5-1 and TRBJ2-5; weak D call: TRBD1 (5 bases). Germline CDR1 and CDR2: SGHRS and YFSETQ. This CDR3 has 13 amino acids. V shed 4 bases and J shed 3 bases, with 10 bases lying between them. In nucleotides, the CDR3 is TGCGCCAGCAGCCTAGACAGAGAAGAGACCCAGTACTTC. Translation: CASSLDREETQYF.

The chain is built from TRBV6-1 and TRBJ1-2; D not certain. Germline-derived CDR1 and CDR2 are MNHNS and SASEGT. With 2 bases removed from V and 8 bases from J, the gap between germline ends came to 9 bases. This CDR3 is built from 12 residues. CDR3 residues: CASSERLGGYTF. In DNA, the CDR3 is TGTGCCAGCAGTGAAAGGTTAGGAGGCTACACCTTC.

This clone was recorded many times. The chain recombines TRBV28 with TRBJ2-1; D tentatively reads TRBD1 or TRBD2 (5 bases each). The CDR3 has 17 amino acids. In germline, CDR1 is MDHEN, CDR2 SYDVKM. The V gene lost 7 bases and the J gene lost 8 bases, with 27 bases spanning the gap. DNA of the CDR3: TGTGCCAGCACCGAATCGGGGCTTGGGGGACGTCAAGATGAGCAGTTCTTC. It yields the protein CASTESGLGGRQDEQFF.

The chain carries TRBV7-2 and TRBJ2-5, with D perhaps TRBD1 or TRBD2 (5 bases each). Looked up from germline, CDR1 is SGHTA and CDR2 is FQGNSA. V lost 5 bases and J lost 5, with 12 bases in between. The CDR3 length is 13 residues. The CDR3 region is CASSGDGTETQYF. The CDR3 DNA follows: TGTGCCAGCAGCGGGGATGGGACCGAGACCCAGTACTTC.

The chain has TRBV28 and TRBJ1-1; no definite D call. V lost 7 bases and J lost 0, with 12 bases in between. The CDR3 runs to 14 residues. Germline loops: CDR1 MDHEN, CDR2 SYDVKM. The chain's CDR3 is CASNPRSLNTEAFF. The CDR3 region has the DNA TGTGCCAGCAACCCCCGCTCCCTGAACACTGAAGCTTTCTTT.

The chain links TRBV5-6 to TRBJ2-1; TRBD1 matches at 11 bases. This CDR3 has 16 amino acids. Germline V gene lookup returns CDR1 SGHDT and CDR2 YYEEEE. Trimming took 2 bases from V and 9 from J; bases not matched to a gene: 10. The CDR3 loop reads CASSFARTGGRGEQFF. The CDR3 DNA sequence: TGTGCCAGCAGCTTTGCTAGGACAGGGGGCCGCGGTGAGCAGTTCTTC.

V is TRBV25-1 and J is TRBJ2-1; D remains unclear. The CDR3 has 13 amino acids. The germline gives CDR1 MGHDK, CDR2 SYGVNS. Trimming removed 3 bases from V and 3 bases from J, with 6 bases in between. CDR3 in amino acids: CASSESNYNEQFF. The CDR3 DNA follows: TGTGCCAGCAGTGAGAGCAACTACAATGAGCAGTTCTTC.

The chain carries TRBV18 and TRBJ2-7, with 10 bases that match TRBD2. V lost 3 bases to trimming and J lost 2 bases; unmatched junction nucleotides: 13. Germline CDR1 reads KGHSH; CDR2 reads LQKENI. The CDR3 sequence is 18 residues long. DNA of the CDR3: TGTGCCAGCTCACCCCCCCTACATCAGCGGGAGGGAGCCTACGAGCAGTACTTC. Translating gives CASSPPLHQREGAYEQYF.

V usage is TRBV18 and J usage is TRBJ1-1, with 9 bases that match TRBD1. The CDR3 contains 16 residues. Germline CDR1 is KGHSH and CDR2 is LQKENI. The J segment lost 11 bases and the V segment lost 2 bases, leaving 15 bases of the junction unmatched. CDR3 nucleotides: TGTGCCAGCTCACCAGGACAGGGGAGGTTAATAGTATCGGCTTTCTTT. It yields the protein CASSPGQGRLIVSAFF.